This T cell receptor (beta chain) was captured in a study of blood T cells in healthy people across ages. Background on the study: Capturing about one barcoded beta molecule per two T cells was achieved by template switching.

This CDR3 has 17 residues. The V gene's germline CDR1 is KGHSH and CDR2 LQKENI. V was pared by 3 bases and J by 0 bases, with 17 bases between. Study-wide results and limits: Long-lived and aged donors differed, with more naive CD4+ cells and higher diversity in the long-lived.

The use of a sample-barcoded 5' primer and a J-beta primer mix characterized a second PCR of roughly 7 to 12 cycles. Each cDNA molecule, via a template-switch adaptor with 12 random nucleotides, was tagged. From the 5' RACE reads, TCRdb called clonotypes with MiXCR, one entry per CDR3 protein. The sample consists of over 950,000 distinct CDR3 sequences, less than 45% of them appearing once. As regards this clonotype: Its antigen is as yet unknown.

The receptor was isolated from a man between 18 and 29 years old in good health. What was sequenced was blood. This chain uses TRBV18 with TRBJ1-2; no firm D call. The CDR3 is CASSPPLARRANYGYTF. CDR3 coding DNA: TGTGCCAGCTCACCGCCGCTCGCAAGGAGAGCTAACTATGGCTACACCTTC.